The rows below give T cell receptor beta chains drawn from one sample of a study of T cell responses to AZD1222 COVID-19 vaccine. Generated by immunoSEQ multiplex PCR, the TCRdb table keeps only in-frame clones and is missing some. The sample includes 120,000 or so clones, roughly 84% of them seen just once. The source was peripheral blood, collected on day 0 of AZD1222 vaccination. These receptors were taken from an adult in good health. Each CDR3 is given with its conserved first and last residue. A D gene is named only where the DNA matches it firmly. Clone size is not always given. Where it is, it says once, few, many or a class for expanded clones.

v_gene	j_gene	abundance	d_gene	CDR3aa	CDR3nt
TRBV3-1/TRBV3-2	TRBJ2-7	-	-	CASSKKPVREQYF	TGTGCCAGCAGCAAAAAGCCGGTCCGCGAGCAGTACTTC
TRBV11-3	TRBJ1-2	-	-	CASSSKSLGDYGYTF	TGTGCCAGCAGCTCGAAGTCCCTGGGGGACTATGGCTACACCTTC
TRBV28	TRBJ2-5	-	TRBD1	CASSLTGGQETQYF	TGTGCCAGCAGCTTAACAGGGGGACAAGAGACCCAGTACTTC
TRBV29-1	TRBJ2-7	-	TRBD1	CSVGGQEPYEQYF	TGCAGCGTTGGGGGACAGGAGCCCTACGAGCAGTACTTC
TRBV28	TRBJ2-6	-	-	CASNKQTGANVLTF	TGTGCCAGCAACAAACAAACTGGGGCCAACGTCCTGACTTTC
TRBV3-1/TRBV3-2	TRBJ2-7	-	-	CASSQVVGREQYF	TGTGCCAGCAGCCAAGTAGTGGGGCGGGAGCAGTACTTC
TRBV21-1	TRBJ1-5	-	-	CASSRKSTGSQVCNQPQHF	TGTGCCAGCAGCCGAAAATCCACAGGGTCTCAGGTTTGCAATCAGCCCCAGCATTTT
TRBV28	TRBJ1-3	-	-	CATLRLNGENTIYF	TGTGCCACCTTACGTTTAAACGGAGAAAACACCATATATTTT
TRBV4-2	TRBJ1-1	-	-	CASSQGIQAFF	TGTGCCAGCAGCCAAGGGATTCAAGCTTTCTTT
TRBV19	TRBJ1-6	-	-	CASSIGTANSPLHF	TGTGCCAGTAGTATAGGGACGGCTAATTCACCCCTCCACTTT
TRBV7-2	TRBJ2-7	-	TRBD2	CASSLRRTGLSYEQYF	TGTGCCAGCAGCTTAAGGAGAACGGGACTATCGTACGAGCAGTACTTC
TRBV28	TRBJ1-5	-	TRBD1	CASSSGTGGYQPQHF	TGTGCCAGCAGTTCGGGAACAGGGGGTTATCAGCCCCAGCATTTT
TRBV5-1	TRBJ1-2	-	TRBD1	CASSLGQGGGYGYTF	TGCGCCAGCAGCTTGGGCCAGGGGGGCGGCTATGGCTACACCTTC
TRBV29-1	TRBJ2-6	once	-	CSATGDSGANVLTF	TGCAGCGCAACAGGGGACTCCGGGGCCAACGTCCTGACTTTC
TRBV3-1/TRBV3-2	TRBJ2-4	-	TRBD2	CASSHGGIAKNIQYF	TGTGCCAGCAGCCACGGGGGGATAGCCAAAAACATTCAGTACTTC
TRBV7-9	TRBJ2-1	-	-	CASRGTPTLSYNEQFF	TGTGCCAGCCGCGGGACACCAACCCTCTCCTACAATGAGCAGTTCTTC
TRBV3-1/TRBV3-2	TRBJ2-7	-	-	CASSLKAESEQYF	TGTGCCAGCAGCCTTAAGGCCGAATCTGAGCAGTACTTC
TRBV3-1/TRBV3-2	TRBJ2-7	-	TRBD1	CASSDRGRNEQYF	TGTGCCAGCAGCGACAGGGGCAGGAACGAGCAGTACTTC
TRBV24-1	TRBJ2-1	-	-	CATSANRAHAYNEQFF	TGTGCCACCAGTGCCAACAGGGCTCATGCCTACAATGAGCAGTTCTTC
TRBV19	TRBJ2-1	-	TRBD1	CASMQQGSRNEQFF	TGTGCCAGTATGCAACAGGGGTCCCGCAATGAGCAGTTCTTC
TRBV7-8	TRBJ2-3	-	TRBD2	CASSLRIAGGLSPSTDTQYF	TGTGCCAGCAGCTTAAGGATAGCGGGGGGGCTAAGTCCAAGCACAGATACGCAGTATTTT
TRBV9	TRBJ1-2	-	-	CASSPDLGSYGYTF	TGTGCCAGCAGCCCGGATCTGGGATCCTATGGCTACACCTTC
TRBV24-1	TRBJ1-1	-	-	CATSDPAGGHTEAFF	TGTGCCACCAGTGATCCGGCGGGGGGCCACACTGAAGCTTTCTTT